This TCR beta chain originates from a study of blood T cell repertoires in COVID-19. Produced via immunoSEQ multiplex PCR; TCRdb's table is partial and in-frame only. Of 200,000 to 250,000 clones listed, 86% are singletons. Germline V gene lookup returns CDR1 LNHDA and CDR2 SQIVND (reference sequence). The CDR3 has 13 amino acids. V shed 9 bases and J 7 bases; nucleotides not matched to a gene: 6. This TCR was sampled from a woman in her thirties or forties with acute COVID-19. The specimen was PBMCs or T cells enriched from blood (not recorded which). V gene TRBV19 combines with J gene TRBJ1-6; 7 bases agree with TRBD1. CDR3 protein: CASGQGGNSPLHF. The CDR3 nucleotides read TGTGCCAGCGGGCAGGGGGGAAATTCACCCCTCCACTTT. The full variable domain, its missing parts supplied by reference TRBV19 and TRBJ1-6, is DGGITQSPKYLFRKEGQNVTLSCEQNLNHDAMYWYRQDPGQGLRLIYYSQIVNDFQKGDIAEGYSVSREKKESFPLTVTSAQKNPTAFYLCASGQGGNSPLHFGNGTRLTVT.